This T cell receptor (beta chain) is drawn from a study of T cells in Graves' hyperthyroidism and ophthalmopathy (dated by TCRdb to between 2017 and 2020). Describing the broader study: Peripheral blood was collected at initial diagnosis, before any treatment. After sampling, hyperthyroidism patients received methimazole starting at 30 mg daily, and ophthalmopathy patients received high-dose intravenous methylprednisolone. To identify distinguishing TCR V-J signatures, a discovery cohort of some 100 patients was used, comprising 40 to 45 with Graves' ophthalmopathy and under 60 with stable Graves' hyperthyroidism. The roughly 90 discovery patients were divided at random into training and test sets in a 7:3 ratio. The paper reports TCR Vbeta CDR3 sequencing of approximately 140 peripheral blood samples: 43 ophthalmopathy, 70 to 85 hyperthyroidism and 17 progressor patients. Thyroid tissue and blood T-cell repertoires from about six Graves' hyperthyroidism patients were also compared in the study. Prospective prediction of ophthalmopathy was tested in an independent validation cohort of about 19 hyperthyroidism patients and 17 patients who later progressed to ophthalmopathy.

The CDR3 contains 15 residues, cysteine and phenylalanine counted. Only the CDR3 DNA is retained, 45 bases long and in frame from the first base. Trimming leaves V shorter by 6 bases and J shorter by 4 bases, with the junction holding 7 bases beyond the gene matches. CDR1 is given as LNHDA and CDR2 as SQIVND, both from the germline V gene (reference sequence). Ophthalmopathy patients had moderately to severely active disease, Clinical Activity Score of at least 3, NOSPECS grade of at least 4, and duration under 3 months. Exclusion was applied to patients with uncontrolled infections, other autoimmune diseases, pregnancy or lactation. Diagnoses were established on the basis of clinical symptoms, serum thyroxine and TRAb, thyroid ultrasound, and orbital computed tomography. Ficoll-Paque density gradient centrifugation was used to isolate PBMCs from 8.5 to 10 ml of fresh peripheral blood. Total RNA was extracted with Trizol reagent, and quality was checked on an Agilent 2100 Bioanalyzer.

The TCR beta CDR3 regions were amplified from the RNA transcripts. The first round of RT-PCR for the TCR CDR3 was performed with the HTBI primer set and the Qiagen OneStep RT-PCR kit. A second multiplex PCR round built the libraries, followed by size selection and purification. The libraries were sequenced on an Illumina HiSeq2000 using paired-end 100 bp reads. Turning to the authors' computational methods: Raw data were processed with SOAPnuke, discarding reads with adapters, uncalled bases, mean Phred below 15, or no exact constant-primer or identifier match. COPE v1.2.5 was used to merge the high-quality paired reads, and each unique nucleotide sequence was defined as a clonotype. MiTCR v1.1 was used to align the clonotypes against IMGT TRBV, TRBD and TRBJ reference segments. Analysis was restricted to V-J combinations with a frequency above 0.0001, which covered 99% to 99.2% of repertoires. The TCS score was defined as the ratio of F50 (clonal expansion) to E x V (chaos), calculated using BLOSUM62-based TCRdist between CDR3 peptides within each V-J. Welch's t-statistics and random forest reduced roughly 530 V-J features to around 14, which were used in a naive Bayes classifier (R e1071). TCRdb reprocessed the public reads (quality trimming at Q25 with fastp, clone calling with MiXCR) and kept in-frame beta chains. Identical CDR3 protein sequences are pooled into one entry, listed with their most common genes and DNA. In this record, the V and J calls reflect TCRdb's handling and not the investigators' own analysis. The table for this sample lists hundreds of thousands of distinct CDR3 sequences; approximately 15% of them were counted only once. Around 32% of the sample lies in the top ten.

What the work shows at the level of the full study, not this receptor alone: In validation, the model predicted progression to ophthalmopathy with approximately 71% sensitivity and around 72% specificity, a median of 6.5 months before onset. Most expanded thyroid clonotypes (frequency above 0.001) were also found in blood, which suggests that blood repertoires may mirror thyroid immune responses. Ophthalmopathy was separated from stable hyperthyroidism by a 13 V-J signature model, with around 90% sensitivity and approximately 81% specificity obtained in cross-validation and 80%/75% obtained in testing. Sample size was not statistically predetermined, and blinding of investigators to group allocation was not performed.

In this sample, this clonotype turned up many times. What this receptor recognizes is not known. Per-nucleotide qualities are absent, and no much larger clonotype sits a single base away. The rearrangement combines TRBV19 with TRBJ1-5; 9 junctional bases match TRBD1. The source material was blood. This TCR was recovered from a woman in her forties with Graves' ophthalmopathy. The CDR3 has the sequence CASRKTGQGNQPQHF. The bases are TGTGCCAGTAGGAAAACGGGACAGGGTAATCAGCCCCAGCATTTT.